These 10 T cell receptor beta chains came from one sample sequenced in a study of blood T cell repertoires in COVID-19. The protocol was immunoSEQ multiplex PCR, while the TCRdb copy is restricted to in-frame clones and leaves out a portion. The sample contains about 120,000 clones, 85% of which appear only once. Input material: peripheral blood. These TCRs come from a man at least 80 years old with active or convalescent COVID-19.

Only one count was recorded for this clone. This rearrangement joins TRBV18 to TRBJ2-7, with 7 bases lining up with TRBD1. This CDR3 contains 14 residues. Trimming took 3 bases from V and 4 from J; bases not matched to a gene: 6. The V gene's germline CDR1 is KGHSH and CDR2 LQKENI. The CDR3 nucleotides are TGTGCCAGCTCACCCATGACAGGGCCTTACGAGCAGTACTTC. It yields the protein CASSPMTGPYEQYF.

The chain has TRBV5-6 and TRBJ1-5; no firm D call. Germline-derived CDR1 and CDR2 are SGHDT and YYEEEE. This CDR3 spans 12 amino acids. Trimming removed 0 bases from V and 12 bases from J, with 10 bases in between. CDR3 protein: CASSLVGEYQHF. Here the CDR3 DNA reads TGTGCCAGCAGCTTGGTCGGGGAGTACCAGCATTTT.

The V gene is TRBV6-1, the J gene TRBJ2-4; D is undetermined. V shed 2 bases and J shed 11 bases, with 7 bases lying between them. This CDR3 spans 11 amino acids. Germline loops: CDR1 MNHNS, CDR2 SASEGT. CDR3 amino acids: CASSEIPVQYF. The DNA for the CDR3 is TGTGCCAGCAGTGAAATTCCGGTTCAGTACTTC.

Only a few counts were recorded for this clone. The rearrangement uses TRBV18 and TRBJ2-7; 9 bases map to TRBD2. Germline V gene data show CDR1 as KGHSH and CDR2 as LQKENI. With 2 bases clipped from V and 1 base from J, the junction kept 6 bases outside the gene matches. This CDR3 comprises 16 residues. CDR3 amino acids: CASSPFSGGSSYEQYF. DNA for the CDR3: TGTGCCAGCTCACCATTTAGCGGGGGTTCTTCCTACGAGCAGTACTTC.

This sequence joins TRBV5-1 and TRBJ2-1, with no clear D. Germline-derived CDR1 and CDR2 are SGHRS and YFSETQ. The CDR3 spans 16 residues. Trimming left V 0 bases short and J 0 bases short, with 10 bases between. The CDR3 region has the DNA TGCGCCAGCAGCTTGGTGGTAGCCCACTCCTACAATGAGCAGTTCTTC. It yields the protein CASSLVVAHSYNEQFF.

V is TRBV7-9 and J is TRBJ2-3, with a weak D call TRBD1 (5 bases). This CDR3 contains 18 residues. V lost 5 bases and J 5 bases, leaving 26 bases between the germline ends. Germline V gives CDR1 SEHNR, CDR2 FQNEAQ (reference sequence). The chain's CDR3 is CASSPLLGRVVSGDTQYF. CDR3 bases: TGTGCCAGCAGCCCCTTATTGGGCAGGGTGGTTAGTGGAGATACGCAGTATTTT.

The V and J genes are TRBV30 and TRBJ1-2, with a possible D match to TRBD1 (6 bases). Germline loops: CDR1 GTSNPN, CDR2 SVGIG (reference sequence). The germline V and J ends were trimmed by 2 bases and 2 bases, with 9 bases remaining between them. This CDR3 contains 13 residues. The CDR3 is CAWSPGENYGYTF. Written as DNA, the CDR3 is TGTGCCTGGAGTCCAGGGGAAAACTATGGCTACACCTTC. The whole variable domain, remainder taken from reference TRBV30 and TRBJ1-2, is SQTIHQWPATLVQPVGSPLSLECTVEGTSNPNLYWYRQAAGRGLQLLFYSVGIGQISSEVPQNLSASRPQDRQFILSSKKLLLSDSGFYLCAWSPGENYGYTFGSGTRLTVV.

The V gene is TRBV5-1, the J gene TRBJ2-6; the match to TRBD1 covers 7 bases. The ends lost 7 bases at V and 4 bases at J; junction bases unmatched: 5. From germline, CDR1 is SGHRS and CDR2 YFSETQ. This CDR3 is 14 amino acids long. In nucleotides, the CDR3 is TGCGCCAGCGGTCAGGGGGACGGGGCCAACGTCCTGACTTTC. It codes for CASGQGDGANVLTF.

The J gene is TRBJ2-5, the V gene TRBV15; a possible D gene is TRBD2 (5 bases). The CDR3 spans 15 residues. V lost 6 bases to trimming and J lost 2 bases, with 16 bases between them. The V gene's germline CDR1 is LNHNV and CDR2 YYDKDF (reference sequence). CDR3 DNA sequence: TGTGCCACCAGGCTCTTAGAACGGGAACAAGAGACCCAGTACTTC. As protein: CATRLLEREQETQYF.

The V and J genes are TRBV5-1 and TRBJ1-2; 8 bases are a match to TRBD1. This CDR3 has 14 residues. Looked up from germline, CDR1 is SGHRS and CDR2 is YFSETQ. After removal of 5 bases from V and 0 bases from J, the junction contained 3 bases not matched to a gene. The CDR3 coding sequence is TGCGCCAGCAGAGCGGGACAGGCTAACTATGGCTACACCTTC. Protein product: CASRAGQANYGYTF.